The 11 T cell receptor beta chains below were found in one sample sequenced in a study of immune evolution from preneoplasia to lung adenocarcinoma. The data were produced by immunoSEQ multiplex PCR, yet TCRdb's version contains in-frame clones alone and is incomplete. Counted here are about 1,100 clones, roughly 88% occurring once; the ten biggest clones make up roughly 12%. Sequencing used FFPE tissue from an adenomatous hyperplasia lung lesion. Stated subset: atypical adenomatous hyperplasia (AAH), lung preneoplasia. Receptor source: a person aged 55-85 years with lung adenocarcinoma.

With respect to this clone: The junction shows a germline mismatch at one end, possibly a read error. The V and J genes are TRBV7-7 and TRBJ2-3; D is perhaps TRBD1 (6 bases). CDR1 and CDR2 from the germline V gene are SSHAT and FNYEAQ (reference sequence). This CDR3 contains 14 residues. CDR3 residues: CASSSRGISDTQYF. DNA for the CDR3: TGTGCTAGCAGCTCCAGGGGAATCTCGGATACGCAGTATTTT.

This clone has a handful of counts. The chain employs TRBV28 and TRBJ2-6; 10 bases match TRBD2. This CDR3 comprises 17 residues. The germline V gene encodes CDR1 MDHEN and CDR2 SYDVKM. The J segment lost 2 bases and the V segment lost 7 bases, leaving 8 bases of the junction unmatched. The CDR3 loop reads CASTKLAGITGANVLTF. CDR3 coding DNA: TGTGCCAGCACTAAACTAGCGGGGATCACTGGGGCCAACGTCCTGACTTTC. The full variable domain, in which reference TRBV28 and TRBJ2-6 provide the parts outside the CDR3, is DVKVTQSSRYLVKRTGEKVFLECVQDMDHENMFWYRQDPGLGLRLIYFSYDVKMKEKGDIPEGYSVSREKKERFSLILESASTNQTSMYLCASTKLAGITGANVLTFGAGSRLTVL.

The chain uses TRBV10-2 and TRBJ2-4; possibly TRBD1 or TRBD2 for D (6 bases each). V shed 7 bases and J shed 0 bases, with 13 bases lying between them. Germline CDR1 is WSHSY and CDR2 is SAAADI. This CDR3 has 15 residues. The CDR3 nucleotides read TGCGCCAGCAAAGCCTCGGGGGCAGCCAAAAACATTCAGTACTTC. Its translation is CASKASGAAKNIQYF.

Turning to this clone: The same CDR3 also results from other DNA sequences found in this sample. The chain combines TRBV10-3 with TRBJ2-1; D possibly corresponds to TRBD1 (6 bases). Trimming stripped 5 bases from V and 10 bases from J, with 18 bases between. CDR1 and CDR2 (germline): ENHRY, SYGVKD. The CDR3 consists of 14 residues. The CDR3 nucleotides read TGTGCCATCAGTCGAGAAGGGGGAACAATCGAGCAGTTCTTC. Encoded protein: CAISREGGTIEQFF.

In DNA form, the CDR3 reads TGCGCCAGCAGCGTCGGTCCTGAGGAAAAACTGTTTTTT. It translates to CASSVGPEEKLFF. This sequence joins TRBV5-1 and TRBJ1-4; D not certain. CDR3 length: 13 residues. V was cut by 4 bases and J by 8 bases, with 12 bases left in between. Germline V gives CDR1 SGHRS, CDR2 YFSETQ.

The V and J genes are TRBV7-9 and TRBJ2-2, with a tentative D call TRBD2 (7 bases). The CDR3 has 16 amino acids. The germline V and J ends were trimmed by 4 bases and 1 base, with 13 bases remaining between them. Germline V CDR1 and CDR2: SEHNR, FQNEAQ (reference sequence). CDR3: CASSSRGGENTGELFF. Here the CDR3 DNA reads TGTGCCAGCAGCTCACGAGGGGGGGAGAACACCGGGGAGCTGTTTTTT.

This chain links TRBV5-1 with TRBJ2-7; a weak D match, TRBD1 (5 bases). Germline V CDR1 and CDR2: SGHRS, YFSETQ. Trimming pared 3 bases from V and 5 bases from J, leaving 12 bases between. This CDR3 has 13 residues. This CDR3 is CASSSRVGNEQYF. Written as DNA, the CDR3 is TGCGCCAGCAGCTCCAGGGTGGGGAACGAGCAGTACTTC.

In this sample, this clone turned up a few times. The genes are TRBV27 and TRBJ2-3, with 10 bases that match TRBD2. With V trimmed by 5 bases and J by 2 bases, 19 bases remained unmatched. The CDR3 is made up of 20 amino acids. The germline gives CDR1 MNHEY, CDR2 SMNVEV (reference sequence). The CDR3 here is CASSPFITSGVSTDTDTQYF. The CDR3 coding sequence is TGTGCCAGCAGTCCTTTCATTACTAGCGGGGTTAGTACTGACACAGATACGCAGTATTTT.

The chain has TRBV5-6 and TRBJ2-7, with a weak D call TRBD1 (5 bases). The CDR3 loop spans 15 amino acids. Germline loops: CDR1 SGHDT, CDR2 YYEEEE. V was pared by 1 base and J by 6 bases, with 17 bases between. CDR3 coding DNA: TGTGCCAGCAGCTTGTGGGGCCGACATTCAGGCGAGCAGTACTTC. Translating it yields CASSLWGRHSGEQYF.

The rearrangement joins TRBV6-1 to TRBJ1-6; D is ambiguous. Per the germline V gene, CDR1 is MNHNS and CDR2 is SASEGT. V lost 4 bases and J lost 4, with 8 bases in between. The CDR3 spans 14 residues. The CDR3 DNA is TGTGCCAGCAGTGCTGGGCCTTATAATTCACCCCTCCACTTT. It encodes CASSAGPYNSPLHF.

This sequence joins TRBV4-3 and TRBJ1-4; 9 bases map to TRBD1. The CDR3 consists of 16 residues. Per germline, CDR1 LGHNA and CDR2 YSLEER. Losses at the gene ends were 0 bases for V and 7 bases for J; bases not matched to a gene: 6. The CDR3 spells CASSQDLGQGFEKLFF. In nucleotides, the CDR3 is TGCGCCAGCAGCCAAGATTTGGGACAGGGCTTTGAAAAACTGTTTTTT.